Listed below are T cell receptor beta chains from one sample, sequenced in a study of T cell responses to AZD1222 COVID-19 vaccine. Produced via immunoSEQ multiplex PCR; TCRdb's table is partial and in-frame only. The sample carries roughly 200,000 clones, roughly 88% recorded once. The starting material was peripheral blood, obtained on day 0 of AZD1222 vaccination. All receptors come from an adult in good health. The CDR3 runs from the conserved cysteine through the conserved F or W.

V: TRBV7-2
length: 14
CDR3: CASSSATGSYGYTF

V: TRBV4-1
length: 14
CDR3: CASSQEGTRSEQYF

V: TRBV10-3
length: 13
CDR3: CAIRQGADSPLHF

V: TRBV29-1
length: 11
CDR3: CSGVVRGVYTF

V: TRBV4-1
length: 17
CDR3: CASSQGQGRGTYNEQFF

V: TRBV6-5
length: 14
CDR3: CASSSGTGRQPQHF

V: TRBV6-5
length: 12
CDR3: CASRDRAYEQYF

V: TRBV4-3
length: 15
CDR3: CASSQGVGKGGGYTF

V: TRBV6-5
length: 14
CDR3: CASSYKVSNQPQHF

V: TRBV7-6
length: 16
CDR3: CASSLGGLSSNYGYTF

V: TRBV3-1/TRBV3-2
length: 14
CDR3: CASSQDPGVGGYTF

V: TRBV6-5
length: 12
CDR3: CASTGQNTEAFF

V: TRBV19
length: 14
CDR3: CASSTGTDNNEQFF

V: TRBV6-6
length: 18
CDR3: CASSPGQGLPIGANVLTF